The TCR beta chain under discussion was sequenced for a study of T cell repertoires in cytomegalovirus infection. Overall study: Public signatures in TCR beta pointed to CMV infection and matching HLA type. Study results and caveats: CMV-specific TCR beta clonotypes restricted by HLA-C dominated the ex vivo response. Totalled public TCR beta family frequency picked out people who carried CMV plus the relevant HLA.

TCRdb used MiXCR to reprocess the reads, holding one entry per CDR3 protein. The table shows approximately 100,000 distinct CDR3 sequences, with less than 25% occurring only once. This clonotype was seen a few times. Its target is unknown. The sequencing input was CD8+ T cells from PBMCs. This sequence was found in a human donor in good health (CMV status not recorded). Some clones in this sample may be carry-over from other donors' samples.

As DNA, the CDR3 is TGCGCCAGCAACTACAGGTCTGAAGCTTTCTTT. Translated: CASNYRSEAFF. The V gene is TRBV5-1, the J gene TRBJ1-1; the D gene is possibly TRBD1 (5 bases). Germline assignment: CDR1 SGHRS and CDR2 YFSETQ. With 6 bases removed from V and 6 bases from J, the gap between germline ends came to 9 bases. The CDR3 length is 11 residues.